One T cell receptor (beta chain) is described in this entry. Its specificity is not known. Only in-frame clones appear in the TCRdb table, and some are missing; sequencing was by immunoSEQ multiplex PCR. The table includes about 16,000 clones, around four fifths detected once. The data belong to a study of a mutant IDH1 vaccine in newly diagnosed glioma. Overall study context: Treated individuals were about 62% male and 37.5% female, averaging roughly 40 years of age. Overall study findings and caveats: Evidence of vaccine-induced immune responses was documented in 85% to 95% of patients.

V lost 6 bases and J lost 4; bases outside the gene matches: 8. This CDR3 has 14 residues. Per germline, CDR1 MNHEY and CDR2 SVGAGI. As for time point: baseline, week 1 (first vaccination visit). Documented treatment: pre-vaccination baseline after standard-of-care therapy. The receptor's source is a man aged 35-49 years with glioma. J is TRBJ2-5 and V is TRBV6-5; 7 bases fit TRBD1. The source material was PBMCs, sampled from a glioma patient treated with radiotherapy, temozolomide or both. This CDR3 reads CASSLDRVRETQYF. In nucleotides, the CDR3 is TGTGCCAGCAGCCTTGACAGGGTCAGAGAGACCCAGTACTTC.